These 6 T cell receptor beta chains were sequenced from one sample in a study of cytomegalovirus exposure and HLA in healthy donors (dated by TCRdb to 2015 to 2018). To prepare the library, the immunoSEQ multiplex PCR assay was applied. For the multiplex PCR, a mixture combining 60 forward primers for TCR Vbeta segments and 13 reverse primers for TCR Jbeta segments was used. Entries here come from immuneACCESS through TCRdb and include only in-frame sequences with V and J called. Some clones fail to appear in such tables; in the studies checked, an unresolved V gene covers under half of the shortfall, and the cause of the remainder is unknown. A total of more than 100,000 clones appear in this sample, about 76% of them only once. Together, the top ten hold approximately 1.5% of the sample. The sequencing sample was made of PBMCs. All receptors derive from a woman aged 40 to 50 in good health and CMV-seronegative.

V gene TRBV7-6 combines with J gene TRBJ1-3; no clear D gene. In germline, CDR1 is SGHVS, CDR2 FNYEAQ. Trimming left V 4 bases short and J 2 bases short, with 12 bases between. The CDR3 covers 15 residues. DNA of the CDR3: TGTGCCAGCAGCTCCCGCGGGGAGGCTGGAAACACCATATATTTT. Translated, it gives CASSSRGEAGNTIYF.

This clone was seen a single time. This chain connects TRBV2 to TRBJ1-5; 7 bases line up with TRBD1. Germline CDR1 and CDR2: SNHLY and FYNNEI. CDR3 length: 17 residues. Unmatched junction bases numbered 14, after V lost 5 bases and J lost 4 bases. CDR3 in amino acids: CASSQRTGSTANQPQHF. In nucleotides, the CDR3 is TGTGCCAGCAGTCAAAGGACAGGCTCAACTGCTAATCAGCCCCAGCATTTT. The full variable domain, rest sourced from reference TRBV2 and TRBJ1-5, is EPEVTQTPSHQVTQMGQEVILRCVPISNHLYFYWYRQILGQKVEFLVSFYNNEISEKSEIFDDQFSVERPDGSNFTLKIRSTKLEDSAMYFCASSQRTGSTANQPQHFGDGTRLSIL.

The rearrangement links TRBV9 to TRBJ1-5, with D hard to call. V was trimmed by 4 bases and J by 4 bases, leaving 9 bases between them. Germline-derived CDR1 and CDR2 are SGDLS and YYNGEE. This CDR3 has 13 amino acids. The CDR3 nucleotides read TGTGCCAGCAGCAGAGGAGTAAATCAGCCCCAGCATTTT. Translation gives CASSRGVNQPQHF.

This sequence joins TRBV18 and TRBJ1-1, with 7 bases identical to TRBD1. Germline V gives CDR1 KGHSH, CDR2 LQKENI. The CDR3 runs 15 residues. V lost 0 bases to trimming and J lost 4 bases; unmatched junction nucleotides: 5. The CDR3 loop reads CASSPPQTGVTEAFF. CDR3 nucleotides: TGTGCCAGCTCACCACCGCAAACAGGGGTCACTGAAGCTTTCTTT.

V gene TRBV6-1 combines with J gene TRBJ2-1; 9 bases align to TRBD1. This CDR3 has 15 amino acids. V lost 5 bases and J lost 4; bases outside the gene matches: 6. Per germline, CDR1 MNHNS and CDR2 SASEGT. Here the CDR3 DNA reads TGTGCCAGCAGTAAGGGACAGGGAGATTACAATGAGCAGTTCTTC. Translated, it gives CASSKGQGDYNEQFF.

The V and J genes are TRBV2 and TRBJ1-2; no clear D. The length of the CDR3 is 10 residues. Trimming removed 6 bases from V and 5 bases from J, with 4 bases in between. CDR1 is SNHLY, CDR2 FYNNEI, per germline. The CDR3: CASSLYGYTF. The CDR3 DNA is TGTGCCAGCAGCTTATATGGCTACACCTTC.